Following are 14 T cell receptor beta chains from one sample sequenced in a study of blood T cells in healthy people across ages. Combining a sample-barcoded 5' primer with a J-beta primer mix, a second PCR ran for roughly 7 to 12 cycles. TCRdb reanalysed the 5' RACE reads using MiXCR and keeps one entry per CDR3 protein. This table holds under 2 million distinct CDR3 sequences, around 36% found once. The specimen sequenced was blood. Receptor source: a woman in her 30s in good health.

Worth noting for this clonotype: The junction does not match germline at one end; this may be a read error. This sequence joins TRBV5-1 and TRBJ1-1, with D possibly matching TRBD1 (6 bases). The CDR3 covers 14 residues. CDR1 is SGHRS and CDR2 is YFSETQ in the germline V gene. CDR3 coding DNA: TGCGCCAGCAGCTTGAAGGGGGGAGACACTGAAACTTTCTTT. Protein: CASSLKGGDTETFF.

This clonotype was seen a handful of times. The genes are TRBV20-1 and TRBJ2-1; 11 bases fit TRBD1. Germline V lookup: CDR1 DFQATT, CDR2 SNEGSKA (reference sequence). The CDR3 extends over 15 amino acids. J was trimmed by 5 bases and V by 3 bases; bases with no gene match: 6. The CDR3 nucleotides read TGCAGTGCTAGCGACCCGGGACAGGGGGACAATGAGCAGTTCTTC. This gives the protein CSASDPGQGDNEQFF.

About this clonotype itself: One end of the junction varies from germline; a read error may be responsible. The V call is TRBV11-2, the J call TRBJ2-2, with D perhaps assigned TRBD1 or TRBD2 (5 bases each). This CDR3 spans 14 amino acids. Germline V CDR1 and CDR2: SGHAT, FQNNGV. CDR3: CASSSIRGTGEPFF. The DNA of the CDR3 is TGTGCCAGCAGCTCGATCCGGGGCACCGGGGAGCCGTTTTTT.

This clonotype was recorded once. This chain connects TRBV27 to TRBJ2-3; the match to TRBD2 covers 14 bases. From germline, CDR1 is MNHEY and CDR2 SMNVEV (reference sequence). The CDR3 has 15 amino acids. Unmatched junction bases numbered 3, after V lost 2 bases and J lost 8 bases. This CDR3 reads CASSLVGLAGVTQYF. Written as DNA, the CDR3 is TGTGCCAGCAGTTTAGTGGGACTAGCGGGAGTTACGCAGTATTTT.

The genes are TRBV2 and TRBJ1-1; D call uncertain. Deletions cut 1 base from V and 0 bases from J, with 6 bases between. The CDR3 is 14 residues long. CDR1 SNHLY and CDR2 FYNNEI come from the germline V gene. CDR3 sequence (DNA): TGTGCCAGCAGTGAAGACAGCTTGAACACTGAAGCTTTCTTT. As protein: CASSEDSLNTEAFF.

The V gene is TRBV28, the J gene TRBJ1-2; D is ambiguous. Germline lookup yields CDR1 MDHEN and CDR2 SYDVKM. Trimming removed 6 bases at V and 0 bases at J, with 8 bases between. The CDR3 has 13 amino acids. In DNA, the CDR3 is TGTGCCAGCAGGCCTAATACTAACTATGGCTACACCTTC. It yields the protein CASRPNTNYGYTF.

The gene calls are TRBV25-1 and TRBJ1-5; D remains ambiguous. Germline loops: CDR1 MGHDK, CDR2 SYGVNS. V was cut by 3 bases and J by 7 bases, with 13 bases left in between. CDR3 length: 14 amino acids. Written as DNA, the CDR3 is TGTGCCAGCAGTGACTCCTCGTCCGGCCAGCCCCAGCATTTT. It yields the protein CASSDSSSGQPQHF.

The rearrangement joins TRBV7-8 to TRBJ2-5; D remains ambiguous. This CDR3 region has 15 residues. V lost 1 base to trimming and J lost 0 bases, with 9 bases between them. Germline CDR1 SGHVS, CDR2 FQNEAQ. The CDR3 loop is CASSLVSFNQETQYF. The CDR3 DNA reads as TGTGCCAGCAGCTTAGTCAGCTTCAACCAAGAGACCCAGTACTTC.

This clonotype was recorded a few times. The chain combines TRBV20-1 with TRBJ2-1; 10 bases align to TRBD1. J was trimmed by 4 bases and V by 0 bases; bases with no gene match: 6. CDR3 length equals 16 residues. CDR1 is DFQATT, CDR2 SNEGSKA, per germline (reference sequence). DNA for the CDR3: TGCAGTGCTAGAGATCGGGGGACAGGGGAATACAATGAGCAGTTCTTC. Its protein is CSARDRGTGEYNEQFF.

J is TRBJ2-1 and V is TRBV28; weak D call: TRBD1 (6 bases). V shed 2 bases and J shed 10 bases, with 12 bases lying between them. Germline values: CDR1 MDHEN, CDR2 SYDVKM. The CDR3 sequence is 13 residues long. CDR3 loop: CASSLRGINEQFF. Written as DNA, the CDR3 is TGTGCCAGCAGTTTAAGGGGGATCAACGAGCAGTTCTTC.

The J gene is TRBJ1-1, the V gene TRBV20-1; D not certain. Germline V gene data show CDR1 as DFQATT and CDR2 as SNEGSKA (reference sequence). The V gene lost 3 bases and the J gene lost 0 bases, with 8 bases spanning the gap. The CDR3 length is 13 residues. For the CDR3, the DNA is TGCAGTGCTAGTAACAGTTTGAACACTGAAGCTTTCTTT. The encoded protein is CSASNSLNTEAFF.

V and J are TRBV2 and TRBJ2-5; D is tentatively TRBD1 or TRBD2 (5 bases each). Germline CDR1 is SNHLY and CDR2 is FYNNEI. The CDR3 runs 14 residues. V gave up 1 base and J gave up 5 bases, with 11 bases separating them. In nucleotides, the CDR3 is TGTGCCAGCAGTGAAGGGGGACCCCTTGAGACCCAGTACTTC. Translated, it gives CASSEGGPLETQYF.

The rearrangement links TRBV10-3 to TRBJ2-7; D call uncertain. This CDR3 is built from 13 residues. CDR1 and CDR2 from the germline V gene are ENHRY and SYGVKD. Trimming left V 2 bases short and J 1 base short, with 6 bases between. Here the CDR3 DNA reads TGTGCCATCAGTGAGGGCAGATCCTACGAGCAGTACTTC. Protein sequence: CAISEGRSYEQYF.

This chain uses TRBV4-1 with TRBJ2-7, with no clear D. Trimming removed 0 bases from V and 0 bases from J, with 15 bases in between. The CDR3 is made up of 17 amino acids. Germline V gene sequence: CDR1 MGHRA, CDR2 YSYEKL. CDR3 coding DNA: TGCGCCAGCAGCCAAGAACCAGGCGCCCTGATCTCCTACGAGCAGTACTTC. This translates into CASSQEPGALISYEQYF.